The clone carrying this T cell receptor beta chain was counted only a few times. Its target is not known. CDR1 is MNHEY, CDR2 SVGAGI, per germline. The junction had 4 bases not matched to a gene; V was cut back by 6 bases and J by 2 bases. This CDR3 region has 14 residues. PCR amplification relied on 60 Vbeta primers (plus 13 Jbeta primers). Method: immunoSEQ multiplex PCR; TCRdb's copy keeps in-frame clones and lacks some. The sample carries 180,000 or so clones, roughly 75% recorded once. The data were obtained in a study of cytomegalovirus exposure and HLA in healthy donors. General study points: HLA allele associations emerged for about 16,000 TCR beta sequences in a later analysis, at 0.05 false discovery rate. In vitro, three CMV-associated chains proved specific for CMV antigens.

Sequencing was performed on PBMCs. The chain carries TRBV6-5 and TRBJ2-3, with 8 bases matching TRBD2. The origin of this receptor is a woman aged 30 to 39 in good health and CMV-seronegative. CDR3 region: CASSTGGDTDTQYF. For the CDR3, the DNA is TGTGCCAGCAGCACCGGGGGGGACACAGATACGCAGTATTTT.